This TCR beta chain emerged from a study of T-cell reconstitution after alpha-beta-depleted transplantation in children. Study observations and caveats: Expanded clones from the graft, numbering several hundred, reportedly supplied alpha-beta T cells about two months after transplant. The high TCRbeta diversity at day 60 in some patients came from surviving recipient T cells and thymic progenitors. Diversity and T-cell counts at one year after transplant derived mostly from new T cells.

CDR1 is SGHTA and CDR2 is FQGNSA in the germline V gene. The CDR3 contains 15 residues. The ends lost 4 bases at V and 0 bases at J; junction bases unmatched: 5. This clonotype occurred a few times. Its matching antigen is unknown. Researchers prepared the TCRbeta library using unique molecular identifiers, the study reports. TCRdb itself ran the PCR reads through MiXCR, one entry per CDR3 protein. The profile shows about 250,000 distinct CDR3 sequences, more than 20% of them singletons. This clonotype was obtained from a female patient under 10 years old who had a stem cell transplant for congenital amegakaryocytic thrombocytopenia, so the T cells may come from the graft donor. The input for sequencing was PBMCs, mostly from graft donor cells, taken 360 days after TCRalphabeta/CD19-depleted stem cell transplant. The V and J genes are TRBV7-2 and TRBJ1-1; TRBD1 matches 7 bases. In DNA, the CDR3 is TGTGCCAGCAGCTCCCCGACAGGGTTGAACACTGAAGCTTTCTTT. Its protein product is CASSSPTGLNTEAFF.